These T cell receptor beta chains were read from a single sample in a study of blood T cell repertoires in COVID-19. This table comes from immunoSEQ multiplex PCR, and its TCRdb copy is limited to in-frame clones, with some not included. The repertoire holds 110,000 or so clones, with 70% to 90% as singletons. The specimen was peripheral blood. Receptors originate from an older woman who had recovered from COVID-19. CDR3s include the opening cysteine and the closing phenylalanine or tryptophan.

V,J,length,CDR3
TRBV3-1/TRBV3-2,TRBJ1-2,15,CASSRSGERAGGYTF
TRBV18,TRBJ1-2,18,CASSREIGQGPLNYGYTF
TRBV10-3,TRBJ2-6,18,CAISEPSGGADGANVLTF
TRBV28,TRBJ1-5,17,CAISRSGFSIINQPQHF
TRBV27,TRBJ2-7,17,CASSHRTSGSWNYEQYF
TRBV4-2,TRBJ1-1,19,CASSHVLSFTGTDNTEAFF
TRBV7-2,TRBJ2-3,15,CASSLAGALGDTQYF
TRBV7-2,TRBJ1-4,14,CASSGGLGGSKLFF
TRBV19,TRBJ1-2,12,CASSIVYYGYTF
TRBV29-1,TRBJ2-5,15,CSVEAIAGGGETQYF
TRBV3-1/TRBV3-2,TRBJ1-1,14,CASSLQRGNTEAFF
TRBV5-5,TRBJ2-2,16,CASSLTGSANTGELFF
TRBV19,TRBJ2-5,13,CASSQTGVETQYF
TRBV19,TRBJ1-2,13,CASSSDRVGIYTF
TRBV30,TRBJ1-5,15,CAWSPGQGVNQPQHF
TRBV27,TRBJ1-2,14,CASSPTGGANGYTF
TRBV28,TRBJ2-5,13,CASSLAGGETQYF
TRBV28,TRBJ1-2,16,CASSFGGGRPLYGYTF